This paragraph covers one T cell receptor (beta chain) sequence. Germline V gene lookup returns CDR1 SGHRS and CDR2 YFSETQ. V was cut by 6 bases and J by 0 bases, with 7 bases left in between. The CDR3 spans 12 residues. Sequencing used immunoSEQ multiplex PCR; TCRdb keeps in-frame clones, though not all of them. The table includes 200,000 or so clones, 70% to 90% detected once. These data originate in a study of T cell responses to AZD1222 COVID-19 vaccine. This chain joins TRBV5-1 and TRBJ2-7, with D uncertain. This receptor was identified in an adult in good health. This specimen was peripheral blood, taken on day 0 of AZD1222 vaccination. CDR3 nucleotides: TGCGCCAGCACGTCAGACTCCTACGAGCAGTACTTC. It encodes CASTSDSYEQYF.